Listed below are T cell receptor beta chains from one sample, sequenced in a study of T cell responses to AZD1222 COVID-19 vaccine. Using immunoSEQ multiplex PCR, the repertoire was profiled, and TCRdb retains in-frame clones only, with some absent. Of about 64,000 clones listed, 75% to 85% are singletons. Material: peripheral blood, obtained 28 days after the second AZD1222 dose. These receptors were collected from an adult who received the AZD1222 COVID-19 vaccine. Both conserved end residues are part of each CDR3. D genes are given only for firm matches. The listing skips clone size in some rows; elsewhere it reads once, few, many or a size class.

v_call	clone_size	d_call	j_call	cdr3_aa	cdr3_nt
TRBV5-1	-	-	TRBJ2-3	CASRAQLSSTDTQYF	TGCGCCAGCAGAGCCCAGTTATCTAGCACAGATACGCAGTATTTT
TRBV6-4	-	TRBD2	TRBJ2-3	CASSDRAGGTDTQYF	TGTGCCAGCAGTGATCGAGCGGGGGGCACAGATACGCAGTATTTT
TRBV30	once	TRBD2	TRBJ2-7	CAWNSGGPPEQYF	TGTGCCTGGAATAGCGGGGGGCCCCCCGAGCAGTACTTC
TRBV2	-	-	TRBJ1-2	CASSEFVSTRDYGYTF	TGTGCCAGCAGTGAATTTGTGTCCACCAGGGACTATGGCTACACCTTC
TRBV4-2	-	-	TRBJ1-1	CASSQEEFMNTEAFF	TGTGCCAGCAGCCAAGAAGAGTTCATGAACACTGAAGCTTTCTTT
TRBV9	-	-	TRBJ1-5	CASSVGSGEQPQHF	TGTGCCAGCAGCGTAGGTTCAGGGGAGCAGCCCCAGCATTTT
TRBV7-9	few	-	TRBJ2-7	CASSLSGGFPYEQYF	TGTGCCAGCAGCTTATCCGGGGGCTTCCCCTACGAGCAGTACTTC
TRBV12-3/TRBV12-4	-	-	TRBJ1-1	CASKGQFVTEAFF	TGTGCCAGCAAAGGACAGTTTGTCACTGAAGCTTTCTTT
TRBV5-1	once	TRBD1	TRBJ2-1	CASRTGSLNEQFF	TGCGCCAGCCGGACAGGGAGCCTCAATGAGCAGTTCTTC
TRBV24-1	-	-	TRBJ1-2	CATSDPYPDSDNYGYTF	TGTGCCACCAGTGACCCGTACCCGGACAGCGATAACTATGGCTACACCTTC
TRBV7-6	-	TRBD2	TRBJ2-1	CASSPSGVSSLFF	TGTGCCAGCAGCCCTAGCGGGGTCTCTTCTTTGTTCTTC
TRBV7-2	-	-	TRBJ1-5	CASSYLNQPQHF	TGTGCCAGCAGCTACCTAAATCAGCCCCAGCATTTT
TRBV5-8	-	-	TRBJ1-5	CASSLAFWGDNQPQHF	TGTGCCAGCAGCTTGGCCTTTTGGGGAGACAATCAGCCCCAGCATTTT
TRBV19	-	-	TRBJ1-5	CASSPGRGASNQPQHF	TGTGCCAGTAGTCCGGGGAGAGGGGCTAGCAATCAGCCCCAGCATTTT
TRBV5-4	-	-	TRBJ1-6	CASSLIDSPLHF	TGTGCCAGCAGCTTGATAGATTCACCCCTCCACTTT
TRBV5-1	few	-	TRBJ2-3	CASSLIGTSTDTQYF	TGCGCCAGCAGCTTAATCGGGACTAGCACAGATACGCAGTATTTT
TRBV6-2/TRBV6-3	-	-	TRBJ1-1	CASSYGSTDLNTEAFF	TGTGCCAGCAGTTACGGGTCGACAGATTTGAACACTGAAGCTTTCTTT
TRBV7-3	-	-	TRBJ1-1	CASSYNRNTEAFF	TGTGCCAGCAGCTATAACAGGAACACTGAAGCTTTCTTT
TRBV20-1	-	-	TRBJ1-1	CSATPGAEAFF	TGCAGTGCTACCCCGGGAGCCGAAGCTTTCTTT
TRBV7-2	-	-	TRBJ1-2	CASRSKRGIYGYTF	TGTGCCAGCAGATCCAAACGGGGTATCTATGGCTACACCTTC
TRBV7-7	-	TRBD1	TRBJ2-5	CASSLSQGAGETQYF	TGTGCTAGCAGCTTAAGCCAGGGGGCAGGAGAGACCCAGTACTTC
TRBV5-1	-	-	TRBJ2-7	CASSPTTTENYEQYF	TGCGCCAGCAGCCCAACCACGACAGAAAACTACGAGCAGTACTTC
TRBV27	-	TRBD1	TRBJ1-6	CASTLGQVANSPLHF	TGTGCCAGCACCCTGGGACAGGTAGCTAATTCACCCCTCCACTTT
TRBV5-1	-	TRBD1	TRBJ2-7	CASSSGQTGSYEQYF	TGCGCCAGCAGCTCGGGACAGACGGGCTCCTACGAGCAGTACTTC
TRBV4-2	few	-	TRBJ1-5	CASSQVVGQPQHF	TGTGCCAGCAGCCAAGTCGTAGGTCAGCCCCAGCATTTT
TRBV19	-	-	TRBJ2-6	CASSITTSGANVLTF	TGTGCCAGTAGTATTACGACCTCTGGGGCCAACGTCCTGACTTTC
TRBV6-5	-	TRBD1	TRBJ2-1	CASNRPGQGINEQFF	TGTGCCAGCAATCGCCCGGGACAGGGTATCAATGAGCAGTTCTTC
TRBV3-1/TRBV3-2	-	-	TRBJ2-2	CASSATGVAGAGELFF	TGTGCCAGCAGTGCGACAGGTGTGGCGGGGGCCGGGGAGCTGTTTTTT
TRBV9	-	-	TRBJ1-5	CASSVDSSNQPQHF	TGTGCCAGCAGCGTAGACTCTAGCAATCAGCCCCAGCATTTT
TRBV10-3	-	-	TRBJ2-5	CAISELVQETQYF	TGTGCCATCAGTGAACTTGTCCAAGAGACCCAGTACTTC
TRBV5-4	-	-	TRBJ1-1	CASSLYGGRSEAFF	TGTGCCAGCAGCTTGTACGGGGGGCGGTCTGAAGCTTTCTTT
TRBV29-1	-	TRBD2	TRBJ2-1	CSVSLAGGSEQFF	TGCAGCGTTTCACTAGCGGGGGGGAGTGAGCAGTTCTTC
TRBV5-1	once	-	TRBJ1-4	CASSLQGSRGEKLFF	TGCGCCAGCAGCTTGCAGGGGTCGCGTGGGGAAAAACTGTTTTTT
TRBV6-4	-	TRBD2	TRBJ2-3	CASSDSTSGGGTDTQYF	TGTGCCAGCAGTGACTCTACTAGCGGGGGGGGCACAGATACGCAGTATTTT
TRBV19	-	TRBD1	TRBJ2-5	CASSKQTGTGGSPNQETQYF	TGTGCCAGTAGTAAACAGACCGGGACAGGGGGCTCCCCCAACCAAGAGACCCAGTACTTC
TRBV6-2/TRBV6-3	-	TRBD1	TRBJ1-1	CASSYATGITEAFF	TGTGCCAGCAGTTATGCGACAGGGATCACTGAAGCTTTCTTT
TRBV3-1/TRBV3-2	-	-	TRBJ1-1	CASSPLDVAEAFF	TGTGCCAGCAGCCCACTGGACGTCGCTGAAGCTTTCTTT
TRBV10-3	-	TRBD2	TRBJ2-3	CAIRGTSGDTDTQYF	TGTGCCATCAGAGGGACTAGCGGGGATACAGATACGCAGTATTTT
TRBV7-8	-	-	TRBJ2-7	CASSPPIRQGIYEQYF	TGTGCCAGCAGCCCCCCGATACGGCAGGGAATCTACGAGCAGTACTTC
TRBV5-4	-	-	TRBJ1-1	CASSLRESEAFF	TGTGCCAGCAGCTTGCGGGAATCTGAAGCTTTCTTT
TRBV2	-	-	TRBJ2-7	CASSVETASYEQYF	TGTGCCAGCAGTGTGGAGACGGCATCCTACGAGCAGTACTTC
TRBV19	-	-	TRBJ1-3	CASTKWGAGNTIYF	TGTGCCAGTACCAAATGGGGGGCTGGAAACACCATATATTTT
TRBV6-5	-	TRBD2	TRBJ2-3	CASSRRGGNTDTQYF	TGTGCCAGCAGCCGCCGGGGGGGGAACACAGATACGCAGTATTTT
TRBV9	few	TRBD1	TRBJ1-2	CASSVDIGGGYGYTF	TGTGCCAGCAGCGTAGATATAGGGGGCGGTTATGGCTACACCTTC
TRBV7-9	-	-	TRBJ2-2	CAINYWGELFF	TGTGCCATCAACTATTGGGGGGAGCTGTTTTTT
TRBV10-2	-	-	TRBJ1-3	CASSVTGPSSGNTIYF	TGCGCCAGCAGTGTCACAGGTCCGAGCTCTGGAAACACCATATATTTT
TRBV28	-	-	TRBJ1-3	CASSQPAGNTIYF	TGTGCCAGCAGCCAGCCCGCTGGAAACACCATATATTTT
TRBV27	-	-	TRBJ1-3	CASSLLQGEGNTIYF	TGTGCCAGCAGTTTACTCCAAGGGGAGGGAAACACCATATATTTT